This T cell receptor beta chain was identified during a study of blood T cell repertoires in COVID-19. This CDR3 is 15 amino acids long. The germline gives CDR1 SGHTA, CDR2 FQGNSA. Between the trimmed V and J ends, which lost 4 bases and 3 bases, there was a span of 12 bases. TCRdb keeps only in-frame clones here, not all; method: immunoSEQ multiplex PCR. Of over 50,000 clones in the sample, roughly 86% were seen once. Sequenced material: peripheral blood. The rearrangement joins TRBV7-2 to TRBJ1-4; TRBD1 might be the D (5 bases). This clonotype originated in a man aged 65 to 85 with active COVID-19. The CDR3 region has the DNA TGTGCCAGCAGCTCCGCCGGGGGATCTAATGAAAAACTGTTTTTT. Its translation: CASSSAGGSNEKLFF.